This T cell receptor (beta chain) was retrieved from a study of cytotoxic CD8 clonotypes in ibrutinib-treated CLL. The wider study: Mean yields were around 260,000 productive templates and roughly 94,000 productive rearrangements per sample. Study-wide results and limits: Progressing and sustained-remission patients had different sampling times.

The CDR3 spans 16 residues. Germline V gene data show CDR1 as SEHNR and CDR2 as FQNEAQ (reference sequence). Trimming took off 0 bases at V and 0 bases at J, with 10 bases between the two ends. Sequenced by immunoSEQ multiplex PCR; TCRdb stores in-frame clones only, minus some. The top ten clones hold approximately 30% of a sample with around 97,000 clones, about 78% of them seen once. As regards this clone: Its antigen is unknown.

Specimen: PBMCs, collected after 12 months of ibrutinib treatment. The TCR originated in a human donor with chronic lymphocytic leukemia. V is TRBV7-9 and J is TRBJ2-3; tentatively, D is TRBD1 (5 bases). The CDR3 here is CASSLARGSSTDTQYF. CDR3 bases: TGTGCCAGCAGCTTAGCTAGGGGCTCCAGCACAGATACGCAGTATTTT.